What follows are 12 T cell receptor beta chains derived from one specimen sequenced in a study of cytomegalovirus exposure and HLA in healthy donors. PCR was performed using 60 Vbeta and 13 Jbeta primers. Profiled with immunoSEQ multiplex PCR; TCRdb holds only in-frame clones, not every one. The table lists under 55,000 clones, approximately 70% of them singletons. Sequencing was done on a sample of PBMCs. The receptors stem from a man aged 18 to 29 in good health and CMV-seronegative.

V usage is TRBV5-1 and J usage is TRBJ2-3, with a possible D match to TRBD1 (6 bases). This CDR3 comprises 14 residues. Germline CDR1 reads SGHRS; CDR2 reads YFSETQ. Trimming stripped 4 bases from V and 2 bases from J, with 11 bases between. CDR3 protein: CASSPGQITDTQYF. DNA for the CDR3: TGCGCCAGCAGCCCCGGACAGATCACAGATACGCAGTATTTT.

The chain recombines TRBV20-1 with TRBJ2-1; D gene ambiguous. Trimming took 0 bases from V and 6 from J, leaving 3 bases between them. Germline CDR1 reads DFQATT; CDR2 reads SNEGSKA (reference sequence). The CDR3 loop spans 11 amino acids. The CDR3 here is CSARESNEQFF. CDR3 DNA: TGCAGTGCTAGAGAGAGCAATGAGCAGTTCTTC.

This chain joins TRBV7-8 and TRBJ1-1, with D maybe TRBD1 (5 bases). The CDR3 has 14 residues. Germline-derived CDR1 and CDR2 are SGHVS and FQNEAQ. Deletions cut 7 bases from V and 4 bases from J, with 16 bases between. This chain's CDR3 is CASTVQGYGTEAFF. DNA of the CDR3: TGTGCCAGCACCGTTCAGGGTTATGGCACTGAAGCTTTCTTT.

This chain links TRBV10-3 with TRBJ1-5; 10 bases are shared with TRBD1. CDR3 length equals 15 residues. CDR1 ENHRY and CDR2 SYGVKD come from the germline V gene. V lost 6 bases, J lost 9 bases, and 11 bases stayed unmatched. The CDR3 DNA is TGTGCCATCAGCCCTGGACAGGGGGGCGAACGGCCCCAGCATTTT. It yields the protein CAISPGQGGERPQHF.

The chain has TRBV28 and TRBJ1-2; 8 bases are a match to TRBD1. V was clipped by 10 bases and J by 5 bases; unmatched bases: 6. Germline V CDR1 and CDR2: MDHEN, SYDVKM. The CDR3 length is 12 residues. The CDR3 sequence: CATRTGRYGYTF. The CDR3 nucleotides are TGTGCCACTCGGACAGGGAGGTATGGCTACACCTTC.

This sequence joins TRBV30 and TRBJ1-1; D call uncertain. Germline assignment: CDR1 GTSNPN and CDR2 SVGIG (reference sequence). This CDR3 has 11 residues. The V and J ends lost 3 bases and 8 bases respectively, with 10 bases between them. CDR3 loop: CAWREEEEAFF. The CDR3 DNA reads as TGTGCCTGGAGGGAAGAGGAGGAAGCTTTCTTT.

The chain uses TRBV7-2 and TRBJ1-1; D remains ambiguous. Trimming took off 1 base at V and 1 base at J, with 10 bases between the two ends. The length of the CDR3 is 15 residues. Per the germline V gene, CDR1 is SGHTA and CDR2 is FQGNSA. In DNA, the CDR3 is TGTGCCAGCAGCTTAGATTTAGGAGGGAACACTGAAGCTTTCTTT. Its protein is CASSLDLGGNTEAFF. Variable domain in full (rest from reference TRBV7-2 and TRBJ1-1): GAGVSQSPSNKVTEKGKDVELRCDPISGHTALYWYRQSLGQGLEFLIYFQGNSAPDKSGLPSDRFSAERTGGSVSTLTIQRTQQEDSAVYLCASSLDLGGNTEAFFGQGTRLTVV.

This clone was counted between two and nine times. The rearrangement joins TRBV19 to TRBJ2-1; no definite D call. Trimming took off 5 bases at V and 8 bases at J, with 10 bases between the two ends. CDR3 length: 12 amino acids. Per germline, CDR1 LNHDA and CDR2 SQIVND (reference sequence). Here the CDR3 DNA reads TGTGCCAGTAGTTCCCCTTTCCATGAGCAGTTCTTC. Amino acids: CASSSPFHEQFF.

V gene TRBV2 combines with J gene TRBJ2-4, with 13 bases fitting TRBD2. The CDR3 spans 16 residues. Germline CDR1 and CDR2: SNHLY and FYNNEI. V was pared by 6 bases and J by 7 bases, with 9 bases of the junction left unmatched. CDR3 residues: CASSLLAGGPYNIQYF. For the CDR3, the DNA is TGTGCCAGCAGCCTACTAGCGGGAGGGCCGTACAACATTCAGTACTTC.

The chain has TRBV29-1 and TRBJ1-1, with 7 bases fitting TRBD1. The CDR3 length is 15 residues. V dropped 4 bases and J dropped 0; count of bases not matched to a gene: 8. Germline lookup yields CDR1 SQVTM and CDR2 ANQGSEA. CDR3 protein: CSVGSGGLMNTEAFF. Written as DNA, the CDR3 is TGCAGCGTTGGTTCAGGGGGTCTCATGAACACTGAAGCTTTCTTT.

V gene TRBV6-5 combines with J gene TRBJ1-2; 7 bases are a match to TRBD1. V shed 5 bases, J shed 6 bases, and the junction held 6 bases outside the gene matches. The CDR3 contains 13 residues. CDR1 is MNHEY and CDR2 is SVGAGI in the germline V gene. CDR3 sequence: CASSRQGVNGYTF. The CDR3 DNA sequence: TGTGCCAGCAGTCGACAGGGAGTGAATGGCTACACCTTC.

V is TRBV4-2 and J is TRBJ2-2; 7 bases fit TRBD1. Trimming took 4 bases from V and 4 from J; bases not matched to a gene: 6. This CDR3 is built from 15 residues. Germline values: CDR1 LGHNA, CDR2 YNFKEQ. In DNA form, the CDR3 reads TGTGCCAGCAGCCCGAACAGGGGCGGCACCGGGGAGCTGTTTTTT. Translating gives CASSPNRGGTGELFF.